This T cell receptor (beta chain) stems from a study of T cell responses to AZD1222 COVID-19 vaccine. The CDR3 contains 13 residues. The ends were cut back, 7 bases at V and 5 bases at J, with 14 bases in the middle. CDR1 is ENHRY and CDR2 is SYGVKD in the germline V gene. Measured with immunoSEQ multiplex PCR; TCRdb has only the in-frame clones, and not every one. The top ten clones hold around 7.9% of a sample with 130,000 or so clones, approximately 85% of them seen once. The chain links TRBV10-3 to TRBJ1-1, with D possibly TRBD1 on 5 matching bases. This TCR was sampled from an adult who received the MenACWY meningococcal vaccine as a control. The sample consisted of peripheral blood, taken 28 days after the second dose of the MenACWY control vaccine. CDR3 region: CAITPTGRTEAFF. The CDR3 bases are TGTGCCATCACCCCCACGGGGCGGACTGAAGCTTTCTTT.